This T cell receptor beta chain was documented in a study of T cells in Graves' hyperthyroidism and ophthalmopathy. The investigators amplified TCR beta CDR3 regions from RNA transcripts. TCR CDR3 regions were first amplified by RT-PCR with HTBI primers. TCRdb ran MiXCR on the multiplex PCR reads and lists one entry per CDR3 protein. The sample includes 350,000 to 500,000 distinct CDR3 sequences, roughly 13% of them seen just once. The authors deemed Graves' hyperthyroidism stable absent ophthalmopathy progression within 18 months. The hyperthyroidism patients had all been newly diagnosed, and their disease duration was under 2 months. Their ages ranged from 18 to 65 years. Trimming removed 3 bases from V and 4 bases from J, with 10 bases in between. The CDR3 length is 14 residues. The V gene's germline CDR1 is PRHDT and CDR2 FYEKMQ (reference sequence). On this clonotype itself: The target antigen is unknown.

Study outcomes and limitations: Researchers found most expanded thyroid clonotypes above 0.001 in blood as well.

The sequence came from a woman aged 18 to 35 with Graves' hyperthyroidism. This rearrangement joins TRBV13 to TRBJ2-1; D is perhaps TRBD1 or TRBD2 (5 bases each). The specimen was blood. The chain's CDR3 is CASSFRDGYNEQFF. The CDR3 region has the DNA TGTGCCAGCAGCTTCCGGGACGGGTACAATGAGCAGTTCTTC.